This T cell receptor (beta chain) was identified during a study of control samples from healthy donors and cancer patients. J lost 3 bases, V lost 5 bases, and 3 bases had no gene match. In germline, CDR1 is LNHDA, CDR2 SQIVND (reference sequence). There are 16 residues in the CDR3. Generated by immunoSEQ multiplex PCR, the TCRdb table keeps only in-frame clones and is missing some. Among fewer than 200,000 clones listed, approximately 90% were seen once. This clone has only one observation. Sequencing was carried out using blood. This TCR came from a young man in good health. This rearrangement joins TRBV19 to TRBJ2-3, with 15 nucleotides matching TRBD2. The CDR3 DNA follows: TGTGCCAGTAGTGGGGGGACTAGCGGGAGGACAGATACGCAGTATTTT. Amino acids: CASSGGTSGRTDTQYF.